These 3 T cell receptor beta chains came from one sample sequenced in a study of cytomegalovirus exposure and HLA in healthy donors. PCR was performed using 60 Vbeta and 13 Jbeta primers. Profiling relied on immunoSEQ multiplex PCR, and the TCRdb table lists in-frame clones only, not all of them. The data contain around 160,000 clones, around 84% of them singletons. Sequenced input: PBMCs. The receptors come from a male donor in good health and CMV-seropositive.

This clone was seen a handful of times. The rearrangement joins TRBV7-2 to TRBJ1-2; D might be TRBD1 (6 bases). Trimming removed 6 bases at V and 8 bases at J, with 16 bases between. Germline CDR1 is SGHTA and CDR2 is FQGNSA. The CDR3 loop spans 13 amino acids. The CDR3 DNA reads as TGTGCCAGCAGTCAAACAGGGTGGTGGGGCTACACCTTC. Protein sequence: CASSQTGWWGYTF.

The rearrangement joins TRBV9 to TRBJ2-1; TRBD1 matches at 7 bases. Germline-derived CDR1 and CDR2 are SGDLS and YYNGEE. This CDR3 region has 14 residues. Losses at the gene ends were 3 bases for V and 8 bases for J; bases not matched to a gene: 8. CDR3 loop: CASSGRTGGDEQFF. CDR3 nucleotide sequence: TGTGCCAGCAGCGGACGGACAGGTGGGGATGAGCAGTTCTTC.

The CDR3 DNA is TGCGCCAGCAGCCAACCCGGCCTAGCGGAGCAGTTCTTC. It translates to CASSQPGLAEQFF. This rearrangement joins TRBV4-1 to TRBJ2-1; TRBD2 is a possible D gene (6 bases). The V gene lost 2 bases and the J gene lost 10 bases, with 12 bases spanning the gap. In germline, CDR1 is MGHRA, CDR2 YSYEKL. CDR3 length equals 13 residues.